The source of this T cell receptor beta chain is a study of OX40 agonist ivuxolimab in advanced cancers. About the study: In this cohort, patients received ivuxolimab, an agonistic anti-OX40 (CD134) antibody.

Study-wide findings and caveats: Doses of 0.1 to 3.0 mg/kg were accompanied by clonal expansion of CD4+ and CD8+ blood T cells by week 6.

Some clones are missing from TCRdb's copy, which holds only in-frame ones; the method was immunoSEQ multiplex PCR. This repertoire shows roughly 87,000 clones, around 90% found once; its top ten account for more than 7.5%. The V and J ends lost 3 bases and 1 base respectively, with 10 bases between them. CDR1 and CDR2 (germline): LNHDA, SQIVND (reference sequence). The CDR3 has 15 amino acids. As for this clone: Its antigen remains unidentified.

This sample comprised CD4+ or CD8+ T cells sorted from blood, obtained in a trial of the OX40 agonist ivuxolimab. This rearrangement joins TRBV19 to TRBJ2-1; perhaps TRBD2 as D (5 bases). This TCR was recovered from an adult with an advanced solid tumor such as melanoma, head and neck, liver or kidney cancer. The CDR3 protein is CASSIPAESYNEQFF. DNA for the CDR3: TGTGCCAGTAGTATTCCAGCGGAGTCCTACAATGAGCAGTTCTTC.